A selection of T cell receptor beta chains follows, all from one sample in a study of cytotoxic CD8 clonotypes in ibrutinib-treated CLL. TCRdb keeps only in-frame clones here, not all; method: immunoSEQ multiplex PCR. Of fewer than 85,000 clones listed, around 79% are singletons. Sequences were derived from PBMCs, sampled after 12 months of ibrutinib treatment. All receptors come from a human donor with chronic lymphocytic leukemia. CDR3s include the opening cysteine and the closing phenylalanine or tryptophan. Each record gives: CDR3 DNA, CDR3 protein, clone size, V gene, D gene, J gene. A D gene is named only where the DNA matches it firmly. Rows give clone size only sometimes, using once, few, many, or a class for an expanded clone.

DNA: TGTGCCAGCAGTTCCCCTACACCGGGGGGTCAGCCCCAGCATTTT
CDR3: CASSSPTPGGQPQHF
size: -
V: TRBV6-5
D: -
J: TRBJ1-5

DNA: TGTGCCAGCAGTGAGGTTGGCGGGAGATCCCAAGAGACCCAGTACTTC
CDR3: CASSEVGGRSQETQYF
size: few
V: TRBV2
D: TRBD2
J: TRBJ2-5

DNA: TGTGCCAGTAGTATAGGGGTAGCGGGGGGGCAAGAGACCCAGTACTTC
CDR3: CASSIGVAGGQETQYF
size: -
V: TRBV19
D: TRBD2
J: TRBJ2-5

DNA: TGTGCCATCAGTGAGTCCCGGGATAGTGAAGCTTTCTTT
CDR3: CAISESRDSEAFF
size: -
V: TRBV10-3
D: -
J: TRBJ1-1

DNA: TGTGCCAGCAGCCCCCGACTAGCGGGCCAAGAGACCCAGTACTTC
CDR3: CASSPRLAGQETQYF
size: -
V: TRBV4-2
D: TRBD2
J: TRBJ2-5

DNA: TGTGCCAGCAGTGACGACAGGACAGTTAAAAACATTCAGTACTTC
CDR3: CASSDDRTVKNIQYF
size: -
V: TRBV2
D: -
J: TRBJ2-4

DNA: TGCAGTGCCCGGGACCACGCCACCTTC
CDR3: CSARDHATF
size: -
V: TRBV20-1
D: -
J: TRBJ1-2

DNA: TGTGCCAGCAGCTTAAAATTCCCCCCTAACAATGAGCAGTTCTTC
CDR3: CASSLKFPPNNEQFF
size: -
V: TRBV7-3
D: -
J: TRBJ2-1

DNA: TGTGCCACCCAGGAGGGAGTAGGGTTGGGGTCCACAGATACGCAGTATTTT
CDR3: CATQEGVGLGSTDTQYF
size: -
V: TRBV7-9
D: -
J: TRBJ2-3

DNA: TGTGCCAGCCCCCCCCGGGACAGAAATCAGCCCCAGCATTTT
CDR3: CASPPRDRNQPQHF
size: many
V: TRBV6-5
D: TRBD1
J: TRBJ1-5

DNA: TGTGCCAGCAGTTCACCCGACAGGGGGCGCGGAACCGGGGAGCTGTTTTTT
CDR3: CASSSPDRGRGTGELFF
size: -
V: TRBV28
D: TRBD1
J: TRBJ2-2

DNA: TGTGCCAGCGGGGGGGGGCTTGAAGCTTTCTTT
CDR3: CASGGGLEAFF
size: -
V: TRBV6-5
D: -
J: TRBJ1-1

DNA: TGTGCCTGCCGGGGGAACACCGGGGAGCTGTTTTTT
CDR3: CACRGNTGELFF
size: -
V: TRBV6-5
D: -
J: TRBJ2-2

DNA: TGTGCCAGCAGACCCGGACAGGGGGCCAACTATGGCTACACCTTC
CDR3: CASRPGQGANYGYTF
size: -
V: TRBV28
D: TRBD1
J: TRBJ1-2

DNA: TGTGCCAGCAGTTGGCTAGCGGGAGGGGCCGCCTACAATGAGCAGTTCTTC
CDR3: CASSWLAGGAAYNEQFF
size: -
V: TRBV27
D: TRBD2
J: TRBJ2-1

DNA: TGTGCCAGCAGCTGGGAATTTAGGGCGGGAACCGGGGAGCTGTTTTTT
CDR3: CASSWEFRAGTGELFF
size: -
V: TRBV5-5
D: -
J: TRBJ2-2

DNA: TGTGCCAGCAGCCCCTCCGGGACATCCGACCCTGGCTACACCTTC
CDR3: CASSPSGTSDPGYTF
size: -
V: TRBV4-2
D: -
J: TRBJ1-2